A selection of T cell receptor beta chains follows, all from one sample in a study of beta chain features in type 1 diabetes. This table comes from immunoSEQ multiplex PCR, and its TCRdb copy is limited to in-frame clones, with some not included. The sample lists 500,000 to 800,000 clones; 12% were seen once. The source material was naive CD4+ T cells from blood. The receptor source for this set is a man between 25 and 39 years old with type 1 diabetes. The CDR3 runs from the conserved cysteine through the conserved F or W. The D gene is left open where the match is weak. Only some rows state a clone size, as once, few, many or a class for expanded clones.

clone_size d_call j_call v_call cdr3_aa cdr3_nt
few TRBD1 TRBJ1-6 TRBV18 CASSPGQGEGSPLHF TGTGCCAGCTCACCGGGACAGGGTGAGGGTTCACCCCTCCACTTT
NA NA TRBJ2-5 TRBV7-2 CASSLVDGGGKETQYF TGTGCCAGCAGCTTAGTAGATGGAGGGGGCAAGGAGACCCAGTACTTC
few TRBD1 TRBJ2-2 TRBV27 CASSPPSGTVRYAGELFF TGTGCCAGCAGTCCCCCCTCCGGGACAGTTCGGTACGCCGGGGAGCTGTTTTTT
NA TRBD1 TRBJ1-4 TRBV10-3 CATTGQEDEKLFF TGTGCCACTACGGGACAGGAAGATGAAAAACTGTTTTTT
NA TRBD2 TRBJ2-1 TRBV10-3 CAISAQLAGASNEQFF TGTGCCATCAGTGCCCAACTAGCGGGGGCATCCAATGAGCAGTTCTTC
few NA TRBJ1-1 TRBV10-3 CAISGTPATEAFF TGTGCCATCAGTGGGACACCCGCGACTGAAGCTTTCTTT
few NA TRBJ1-4 TRBV21-1 CASVLPGELFF TGTGCCAGCGTCCTCCCGGGGGAACTGTTTTTT
NA NA TRBJ2-7 TRBV10-3 CAISEWPRSQYF TGTGCCATCAGTGAGTGGCCGCGGTCACAGTACTTC
NA TRBD1 TRBJ1-4 TRBV11-2 CASSLGTRTGANEKLFF TGTGCCAGCAGCTTGGGGACCAGGACAGGGGCTAATGAAAAACTGTTTTTT
NA NA TRBJ2-3 TRBV7-2 CASSLKGDRTDTQYF TGTGCCAGCAGCTTAAAAGGGGATCGCACAGATACGCAGTATTTT
few NA TRBJ2-5 TRBV10-3 CAISSGETQYF TGTGCCATCAGTTCCGGAGAGACCCAGTACTTC
few TRBD2 TRBJ2-3 TRBV28 CASSPGLAGGTDTQYF TGTGCCAGCAGTCCTGGACTAGCGGGGGGCACAGATACGCAGTATTTT
NA NA TRBJ2-1 TRBV30 CAWSRGTAGLIGNEQFF TGTGCCTGGAGTCGGGGGACAGCAGGTTTGATTGGTAATGAGCAGTTCTTC
NA TRBD2 TRBJ2-1 TRBV9 CASSRVSSGDYNEQFF TGTGCCAGCAGCCGCGTTTCTAGCGGGGACTACAATGAGCAGTTCTTC
NA NA TRBJ2-6 TRBV10-3 CASSGRPSGANVLTF TGTGCCAGCAGTGGCAGACCATCTGGGGCCAACGTCCTGACTTTC
NA NA TRBJ2-2 TRBV11-2 CASSRPSSNTGELFF TGTGCCAGCAGCAGACCTAGTTCGAACACCGGGGAGCTGTTTTTT
few NA TRBJ1-4 TRBV7-9 CASSLATGENEKLFF TGTGCCAGCAGCTTAGCGACCGGGGAAAATGAAAAACTGTTTTTT
few NA TRBJ2-5 TRBV6-1 CASAGKETQYF TGTGCCAGCGCAGGGAAAGAGACCCAGTACTTC
NA NA TRBJ1-1 TRBV10-3 CAISESTENTEAFF TGTGCCATCAGTGAGTCTACAGAGAACACTGAAGCTTTCTTT
few NA TRBJ2-1 TRBV9 CASSVVGGWGGLNEQFF TGTGCCAGCAGCGTAGTCGGAGGTTGGGGCGGACTCAATGAGCAGTTCTTC
NA NA TRBJ2-7 TRBV5-6 CASSLGQGIYEQYF TGTGCCAGCAGCTTGGGCCAGGGGATATACGAGCAGTACTTC
few TRBD1 TRBJ1-6 TRBV18 CASSSSTGGDSPLHF TGTGCCAGCTCATCGTCCACAGGGGGCGATTCACCCCTCCACTTT
NA NA TRBJ1-4 TRBV4-3 CASSHGRGTNEKLFF TGCGCCAGCAGCCATGGGCGGGGGACTAATGAAAAACTGTTTTTT
NA TRBD1 TRBJ1-2 TRBV25-1 CATRPDREGSGYTF TGTGCCACCAGACCGGACAGGGAAGGTAGTGGCTACACCTTC
few NA TRBJ1-3 TRBV4-3 CASSQDLTALSGNTIYF TGCGCCAGCAGCCAAGACCTTACAGCGCTCTCTGGAAACACCATATATTTT
NA NA TRBJ1-3 TRBV6-5 CASSTQGIPGNTIYF TGTGCCAGCAGTACCCAGGGGATCCCTGGAAACACCATATATTTT
NA TRBD1 TRBJ2-1 TRBV9 CASSLGGSSVPYNEQFF TGTGCCAGCAGCCTAGGGGGCAGCTCAGTACCTTACAATGAGCAGTTCTTC
few NA TRBJ1-2 TRBV7-8 CASSSQTGYDGYTF TGTGCCAGCAGCTCGCAGACAGGTTACGATGGCTACACCTTC
few NA TRBJ2-4 TRBV7-9 CASSLGGRKNIQYF TGTGCCAGCAGCTTAGGGGGGCGCAAAAACATTCAGTACTTC
few NA TRBJ1-2 TRBV6-4 CASSRDKDNYGYTF TGTGCCAGCAGCAGGGACAAGGATAACTATGGCTACACCTTC
few NA TRBJ2-5 TRBV9 CASSPEGGAQYF TGTGCCAGCAGCCCCGAAGGAGGGGCCCAGTACTTC
few NA TRBJ1-1 TRBV10-3 CAISETRIEAFF TGTGCCATCAGTGAAACGCGGATTGAAGCTTTCTTT
few NA TRBJ1-1 TRBV6-5 CASGTGLNTEAFF TGTGCCAGCGGTACAGGGCTGAACACTGAAGCTTTCTTT
NA NA TRBJ1-3 TRBV5-1 CASSLSQPGNTIYF TGCGCCAGCAGCTTGAGCCAACCCGGAAACACCATATATTTT
few NA TRBJ1-1 TRBV11-3 CASSSQGAEAFF TGTGCCAGCAGCTCCCAGGGCGCTGAAGCTTTCTTT
few NA TRBJ2-2 TRBV15 CATSPFLPGGELFF TGTGCCACCTCACCCTTTCTCCCCGGGGGGGAGCTGTTTTTT
NA NA TRBJ1-1 TRBV14 CASSQDRGNAVNTEAFF TGTGCCAGCAGCCAAGATCGTGGTAACGCTGTGAACACTGAAGCTTTCTTT
NA TRBD1 TRBJ2-1 TRBV29-1 CSVVVGTGGRGNEQFF TGCAGCGTTGTAGTCGGGACAGGGGGTCGGGGCAATGAGCAGTTCTTC
NA TRBD1 TRBJ1-2 TRBV4-3 CASSQTGGWRGYTF TGCGCCAGCAGCCAAACAGGGGGCTGGCGAGGCTACACCTTC
NA NA TRBJ2-7 TRBV29-1 CSVVVRTYEQYF TGCAGCGTTGTCGTACGGACTTACGAGCAGTACTTC
NA TRBD1 TRBJ1-2 TRBV5-1 CASSPDRDYGYTF TGCGCCAGCAGCCCCGACAGGGACTATGGCTACACCTTC
few NA TRBJ1-2 TRBV7-9 CASSFRNIPGGYGYTF TGTGCCAGCAGCTTTCGGAACATTCCTGGGGGCTATGGCTACACCTTC
NA NA TRBJ2-4 TRBV7-6 CASSPHPNIQYF TGTGCCAGCAGCCCCCACCCCAACATTCAGTACTTC
NA NA TRBJ2-5 TRBV2 CASSEGAVGQTQYF TGTGCCAGCAGTGAGGGAGCAGTCGGGCAGACCCAGTACTTC
few NA TRBJ2-6 TRBV7-3 CASSFPFANVLTF TGTGCCAGCAGCTTCCCCTTTGCCAACGTCCTGACTTTC
NA NA TRBJ2-5 TRBV15 CATGTGIGDGQETQYF TGTGCCACCGGCACGGGCATTGGGGACGGTCAAGAGACCCAGTACTTC
few NA TRBJ1-2 TRBV20-1 CSAGQLHGYTF TGCAGTGCCGGACAGCTCCATGGCTACACCTTC
few NA TRBJ1-1 TRBV25-1 CASSSTVNTEAFF TGTGCCAGCAGTTCGACAGTGAACACTGAAGCTTTCTTT
NA NA TRBJ2-3 TRBV5-1 CASSLQGTDTQYF TGCGCCAGCAGCTTACAGGGTACAGATACGCAGTATTTT
NA NA TRBJ1-3 TRBV9 CASSVAGRAMNTIYF TGTGCCAGCAGCGTAGCGGGGAGGGCCATGAACACCATATATTTT
NA TRBD1 TRBJ1-2 TRBV28 CASSLMARDRVRGYTF TGTGCCAGCAGTTTAATGGCCCGGGACAGGGTTAGAGGCTACACCTTC
few NA TRBJ2-3 TRBV2 CASSDGGSDTQYF TGTGCCAGCAGTGACGGAGGATCTGATACGCAGTATTTT
NA TRBD1 TRBJ1-5 TRBV19 CASTTGRGPQHF TGTGCCAGTACGACAGGGCGAGGGCCCCAGCATTTT
few NA TRBJ2-3 TRBV19 CASTPEGADTQYF TGTGCCAGTACCCCAGAGGGGGCAGATACGCAGTATTTT
few TRBD1 TRBJ2-3 TRBV7-9 CASSLGTGVVTDTQYF TGTGCCAGCAGCCTCGGGACAGGGGTGGTGACAGATACGCAGTATTTT
NA TRBD1 TRBJ1-5 TRBV2 CASSLGQGTPFPVPQHF TGTGCCAGCAGTCTAGGACAGGGGACTCCATTTCCCGTGCCCCAGCATTTT
few NA TRBJ1-2 TRBV29-1 CSVDLGYTF TGCAGCGTGGACCTCGGCTACACCTTC
few NA TRBJ1-2 TRBV6-5 CASSYEGRNYGYTF TGTGCCAGCAGTTACGAGGGCCGTAACTATGGCTACACCTTC
NA TRBD1 TRBJ1-1 TRBV7-3 CASSLSGQGATEAFF TGTGCCAGCAGCTTATCAGGACAGGGGGCCACTGAAGCTTTCTTT
NA TRBD1 TRBJ2-3 TRBV27 CASSSGRQGSADTQYF TGTGCCAGCAGTTCGGGGAGACAGGGGAGCGCAGATACGCAGTATTTT